The T cell receptor beta chain described here comes from a study of shared clonotypes between healthy human individuals. This clone has a single count. Profiled with immunoSEQ multiplex PCR; TCRdb holds only in-frame clones, not every one. The sample gives approximately 2.5 million clones, over 85% of which show up once; 0.36% is in the top ten. The ends were cut back, 5 bases at V and 3 bases at J, with 11 bases in the middle. The germline V gene encodes CDR1 LNHDA and CDR2 SQIVND (reference sequence). The CDR3 runs to 15 residues. Donors were healthy HIV-negative adults without recently reported acute infections or vaccinations.

The J gene is TRBJ1-6, the V gene TRBV19; D gene uncertain. The TCR comes from a man aged 18 to 29 in good health. Some clones in this sample may be carry-over from other donors' samples. The sequencing sample was made of naive CD4+ T cells from PBMCs. Subset here: CD45RA+ positively selected. DNA for the CDR3: TGTGCCAGTAGTGTCGCAGCTGACTATAATTCACCCCTCCACTTT. As protein: CASSVAADYNSPLHF. Filled out from reference TRBV19 and TRBJ1-6, the complete variable domain reads DGGITQSPKYLFRKEGQNVTLSCEQNLNHDAMYWYRQDPGQGLRLIYYSQIVNDFQKGDIAEGYSVSREKKESFPLTVTSAQKNPTAFYLCASSVAADYNSPLHFGNGTRLTVT.